The 6 T cell receptor beta chains listed next were all sequenced from one sample in a study of blood T cell repertoires in COVID-19. Some clones are missing from TCRdb's copy, which holds only in-frame ones; the method was immunoSEQ multiplex PCR. The sample includes 200,000 to 250,000 clones, roughly 80% of them seen just once. Sequences were obtained from peripheral blood. The receptors come from a woman aged 70-85 years with COVID-19, enrolled during active disease.

The V call is TRBV5-8, the J call TRBJ2-5; D is possibly TRBD2 (5 bases). The germline CDR1 and CDR2 sequences are SGHTS and YDEGEE. This CDR3 comprises 13 residues. V lost 7 bases and J 5 bases, leaving 15 bases between the germline ends. DNA of the CDR3: TGTGCCAGCGGACTGTGGAGGAAGGAGACCCAGTACTTC. Translating gives CASGLWRKETQYF.

The chain carries TRBV15 and TRBJ2-6, with no clear D. Germline CDR1 LNHNV, CDR2 YYDKDF (reference sequence). This CDR3 is 12 amino acids long. V was pared by 2 bases and J by 10 bases, with 6 bases between. CDR3 loop: CATSRPPNVLTF. The CDR3 DNA follows: TGTGCCACCAGCAGACCCCCTAACGTCCTGACTTTC.

CDR3 sequence reads: CASSQEWSGYTF. The CDR3 DNA reads TGTGCCAGCAGCCAAGAATGGAGCGGCTACACCTTC. The chain carries TRBV14 and TRBJ1-2; D is undetermined. The CDR3 covers 12 residues. Germline CDR1 is SGHDN and CDR2 is FVKESK. The V end was cut by 0 bases, the J end by 8 bases, with 7 bases between. Full variable domain (outside the CDR3, taken from reference TRBV14 and TRBJ1-2): EAGVTQFPSHSVIEKGQTVTLRCDPISGHDNLYWYRRVMGKEIKFLLHFVKESKQDESGMPNNRFLAERTGGTYSTLKVQPAELEDSGVYFCASSQEWSGYTFGSGTRLTVV.

The chain has TRBV6-1 and TRBJ2-3; 10 bases are shared with TRBD2. There are 16 residues in the CDR3. Germline V gives CDR1 MNHNS, CDR2 SASEGT. After removal of 0 bases from V and 5 bases from J, the junction contained 5 bases not matched to a gene. The DNA for the CDR3 is TGTGCCAGCAGTGAAGCGCTAGCGGGAGTTGGAGATACGCAGTATTTT. This encodes CASSEALAGVGDTQYF.

V usage is TRBV7-9 and J usage is TRBJ1-4; weak D call: TRBD1 (5 bases). V was trimmed by 2 bases and J by 8 bases, leaving 12 bases between them. The germline CDR1 and CDR2 sequences are SEHNR and FQNEAQ (reference sequence). The CDR3 length is 14 residues. CDR3 sequence (DNA): TGTGCCAGCAGCTTATACGGGGGAGGCGAAAAACTGTTTTTT. Its protein product is CASSLYGGGEKLFF.

The V call is TRBV30, the J call TRBJ2-7; 7 bases line up with TRBD2. The CDR3 covers 15 residues. V gave up 3 bases and J gave up 4 bases; unmatched junction bases: 12. The germline V gene has CDR1 GTSNPN and CDR2 SVGIG (reference sequence). CDR3 region: CAWSTGLGTPYEQYF. CDR3 coding DNA: TGTGCCTGGAGCACTGGACTAGGCACTCCTTACGAGCAGTACTTC. Looking up the rest from reference TRBV30 and TRBJ2-7 gives the full variable domain: SQTIHQWPATLVQPVGSPLSLECTVEGTSNPNLYWYRQAAGRGLQLLFYSVGIGQISSEVPQNLSASRPQDRQFILSSKKLLLSDSGFYLCAWSTGLGTPYEQYFGPGTRLTVT.